This record looks at one T cell receptor beta chain sequence and its context. What it binds is unknown. This record belongs to a study of cytomegalovirus exposure and HLA in healthy donors. As for the study in general: Drawn from HLA-typed donors, about 82 million unique TCRs were held in an early data release. Broader study findings: An observed cluster of highly shared sequence variants was recorded as a likely sequencing artifact.

The study sampled nominally healthy donors, though unrecorded immune exposures were likely. PCR involved 60 Vbeta and 13 Jbeta primers. Using immunoSEQ multiplex PCR, the repertoire was profiled, and TCRdb retains in-frame clones only, with some absent. The sample has roughly 150,000 clones, approximately 80% seen once. V lost 3 bases and J 5 bases, leaving 17 bases between the germline ends. The CDR3 is 15 residues long. Germline assignment: CDR1 MNHEY and CDR2 SMNVEV (reference sequence). The sample comprised PBMCs. The chain uses TRBV27 and TRBJ2-7, with D perhaps TRBD2 (6 bases). The TCR sequence derives from a male donor in good health and CMV-seronegative. The chain's CDR3 is CASSFLGGAGHEQYF. DNA of the CDR3: TGTGCCAGCAGTTTCCTAGGTGGGGCGGGGCACGAGCAGTACTTC.